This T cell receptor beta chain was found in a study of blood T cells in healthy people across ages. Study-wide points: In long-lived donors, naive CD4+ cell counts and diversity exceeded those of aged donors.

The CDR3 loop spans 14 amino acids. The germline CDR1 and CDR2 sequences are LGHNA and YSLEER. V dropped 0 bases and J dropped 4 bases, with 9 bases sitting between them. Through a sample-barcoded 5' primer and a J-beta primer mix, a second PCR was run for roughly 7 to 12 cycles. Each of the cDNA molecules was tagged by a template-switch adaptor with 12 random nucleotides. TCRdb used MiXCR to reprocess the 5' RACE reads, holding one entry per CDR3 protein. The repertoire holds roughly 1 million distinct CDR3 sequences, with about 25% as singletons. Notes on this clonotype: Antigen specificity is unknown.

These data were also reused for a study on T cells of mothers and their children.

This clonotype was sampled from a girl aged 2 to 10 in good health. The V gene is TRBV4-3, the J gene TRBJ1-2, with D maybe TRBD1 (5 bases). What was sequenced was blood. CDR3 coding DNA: TGCGCCAGCAGCCAAGAGGGGACCACCTATGGCTACACCTTC. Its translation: CASSQEGTTYGYTF.